Included here is one TCR beta chain sequence, with context. Original handling: Nucleated cell number was recorded as an estimate derived from reference gene primer amplification. The method was immunoSEQ multiplex PCR; TCRdb's version includes in-frame clones alone and lacks a portion of them. V, J and clone size are taken as reported in that table, and D and trimming were inferred from the DNA itself. The repertoire has 35,000 to 55,000 clones, approximately 81% of them found once; the top ten carry less than 5%. This sample is drawn from a study of blood T cell repertoires in COVID-19. Background on the study: Sites across the United States, Italy and Spain contributed samples from acute and convalescent COVID-19. Nucleic acid was either cDNA or gDNA, and it came from T cells, B-cell-depleted T cells, or PBMCs.

Sequencing used peripheral blood. The sequence was obtained from a woman aged 70-85 years with acute or convalescent COVID-19.

The CDR3 loop is CASSYSGGEQPQHF. In nucleotides, the CDR3 is TGTGCCAGCAGTTACTCAGGGGGGGAGCAGCCCCAGCATTTT. The chain is built from TRBV6-5 and TRBJ1-5; possible D gene TRBD1, 6 bases. Trimming took off 0 bases at V and 7 bases at J, with 10 bases between the two ends. The CDR3 has 14 residues. Germline V gives CDR1 MNHEY, CDR2 SVGAGI.